Listed here is a single T cell receptor (beta chain). The data derive from a study of blood T cell repertoires in COVID-19. Study at large: COVID-19 samples collected from the United States, Italy and Spain covered acute and convalescent phases. PBMCs, B-cell-depleted T cells, or T cells were the source of the cDNA or gDNA that made up the material.

Per the authors' pipeline: It was from reference gene primer amplification that nucleated cell counts were estimated. Data came from immunoSEQ multiplex PCR; TCRdb stores just in-frame clones and leaves some out. For V, J and clone size, that table is used; D and trimming come from the DNA. The data contain about 100,000 clones, about 80% of them seen just once; the ten biggest clones take up roughly 31%. The CDR3 has 12 residues. V lost 4 bases to trimming and J lost 4 bases, with 8 bases between them. From germline, CDR1 is MDHEN and CDR2 SYDVKM. This chain joins TRBV28 and TRBJ2-7; tentatively, D is TRBD1 (5 bases). This sequence was found in a man aged 65 to 79 with active or convalescent COVID-19. The sequencing input was peripheral blood. CDR3 region: CASSSPGYEQYF. In DNA, the CDR3 is TGTGCCAGCAGTTCCCCAGGGTACGAGCAGTACTTC.